This passage covers 32 T cell receptor beta chains from one sample sequenced in a study of quantifying T cell responses using KT2 cells. At the level of the study: Reverse transcription used primers in the TCR alpha and beta constant regions.

The cDNA 3' end received a ligated oligonucleotide with a UMI. The first PCR ran 3 to 5 cycles with an equimolar RC1.1 and RC1.2 beta primer mix. Each CDR3 protein gets one entry after TCRdb re-called the UMI-ligation and nested PCR reads with MiXCR. Here the sample spans tens of thousands of distinct CDR3 sequences, around a tenth being singletons. The sequenced material came from PBMCs spiked with cells of the T cell clone KT2. Every receptor here comes from a human donor.

Concerning this clonotype: Since a much larger clone is just one base distant, this may be a read error. V and J are TRBV11-1 and TRBJ2-3; the match to TRBD2 covers 10 bases. The trim removed 1 base at V and 5 bases at J, leaving 6 bases unmatched. The CDR3 has 16 residues. Germline V gene data show CDR1 as SGHAT and CDR2 as FQDESV (reference sequence). CDR3 coding DNA: TGTGCCAGCAGCTTAGGTGGGACTAGCGCCATAGATACGCAGTATTTT. Protein sequence: CASSLGGTSAIDTQYF. The complete variable domain, with remaining parts taken from reference TRBV11-1 and TRBJ2-3, reads EAEVAQSPRYKITEKSQAVAFWCDPISGHATLYWYRQILGQGPELLVQFQDESVVDDSQLPKDRFSAERLKGVDSTLKIQPAELGDSAMYLCASSLGGTSAIDTQYFGPGTRLTVL.

The gene calls are TRBV6-5 and TRBJ1-1; D ambiguous. Germline V gives CDR1 MNHEY, CDR2 SVGAGI. The germline V and J ends were trimmed by 2 bases and 1 base, with 5 bases remaining between them. This CDR3 is built from 13 residues. The DNA of the CDR3 is TGTGCCAGCAGTTACGGCCAGAACACTGAAGCTTTCTTT. Encoded protein: CASSYGQNTEAFF.

V and J are TRBV7-2 and TRBJ2-7; 7 bases match TRBD2. From germline, CDR1 is SGHTA and CDR2 FQGNSA. The CDR3 spans 17 residues. Trimming removed 3 bases from V and 1 base from J; junction bases left unmatched: 12. The CDR3 DNA is TGTGCCAGCAGCTTCGGCGGCGGCGGAGCGGGGTCCTACGAGCAGTACTTC. This translates into CASSFGGGGAGSYEQYF.

This clonotype has a handful of counts. The chain links TRBV11-3 to TRBJ2-1, with TRBD2 matching 11 bases. The ends lost 2 bases at V and 7 bases at J; junction bases unmatched: 4. The CDR3 consists of 15 residues. CDR1 and CDR2 (germline): SGHNT, YENEEA. The CDR3 nucleotides are TGTGCCAGCAGCTTACTAGCGGGAGGACAGAATGAGCAGTTCTTC. This translates into CASSLLAGGQNEQFF.

This clonotype was seen many times. The J gene is TRBJ2-7, the V gene TRBV12-3 or TRBV12-4; 7 bases align to TRBD1. The trim removed 6 bases at V and 7 bases at J, leaving 9 bases unmatched. This CDR3 has 13 amino acids. For the CDR3, the DNA is TGTGCCAGCAGCGAGGGGGCGGACAAGGAGCAGTACTTC. The encoded protein is CASSEGADKEQYF.

This chain uses TRBV20-1 with TRBJ1-5, with a weak D call TRBD1 (6 bases). Germline values: CDR1 DFQATT, CDR2 SNEGSKA (reference sequence). Trimming removed 4 bases from V and 7 bases from J, with 14 bases in between. The CDR3 runs 13 residues. The CDR3 sequence: CSAITGMGQPQHF. CDR3 coding DNA: TGCAGTGCTATTACAGGGATGGGACAGCCCCAGCATTTT.

In this sample, this clonotype turned up many times. The rearrangement uses TRBV11-2 and TRBJ2-3; D gene ambiguous. Germline CDR1 reads SGHAT; CDR2 reads FQNNGV. Between the trimmed V and J ends, which lost 2 bases and 2 bases, there was a span of 8 bases. This CDR3 comprises 14 residues. CDR3 bases: TGTGCCAGCAGCTTATGGTATTCCACAGATACGCAGTATTTT. Protein: CASSLWYSTDTQYF. Combining the CDR3 with reference TRBV11-2 and TRBJ2-3 gives the whole variable domain EAGVAQSPRYKIIEKRQSVAFWCNPISGHATLYWYQQILGQGPKLLIQFQNNGVVDDSQLPKDRFSAERLKGVDSTLKIQPAKLEDSAVYLCASSLWYSTDTQYFGPGTRLTVL.

This clonotype was counted a few times. CDR3 coding DNA: TGTGCCAGCAGTCTCATCCCCCGAGCTGGTACCTACGAGCAGTACTTC. Protein product: CASSLIPRAGTYEQYF. The rearrangement links TRBV6-2 or TRBV6-3 to TRBJ2-7, with D hard to call. Germline V gene data show CDR1 as MNHEY and CDR2 as SVGEGT. The V and J ends lost 5 bases and 2 bases respectively, with 19 bases between them. The CDR3 loop spans 16 amino acids.

V usage is TRBV5-1 and J usage is TRBJ2-7; TRBD2 matches at 7 bases. Germline V CDR1 and CDR2: SGHRS, YFSETQ. The CDR3 is 15 amino acids. Trimming took 0 bases from V and 3 from J; bases not matched to a gene: 6. In DNA, the CDR3 is TGCGCCAGCAGCTTGGTGGCTAGCGGAATCTACGAGCAGTACTTC. Its translation: CASSLVASGIYEQYF. The full variable domain, completed using reference TRBV5-1 and TRBJ2-7, is KAGVTQTPRYLIKTRGQQVTLSCSPISGHRSVSWYQQTPGQGLQFLFEYFSETQRNKGNFPGRFSGRQFSNSRSEMNVSTLELGDSALYLCASSLVASGIYEQYFGPGTRLTVT.

This clonotype showed up just a few times. The V call is TRBV12-3 or TRBV12-4, the J call TRBJ1-3; D possibly corresponds to TRBD1 (6 bases). There are 14 residues in the CDR3. Trimming left V 6 bases short and J 1 base short, with 10 bases between. The CDR3 DNA sequence: TGTGCCAGCAGCTGGGGACATTCTGGAAACACCATATATTTT. It is translated as CASSWGHSGNTIYF.

The CDR3 DNA reads as TGTGCCAGCAGTCCGGTAGCGGGAGCCCATGAGCAGTTCTTC. Amino acids: CASSPVAGAHEQFF. The chain employs TRBV12-3 or TRBV12-4 and TRBJ2-1; 9 positions agree with TRBD2. The V segment lost 5 bases and the J segment 8 bases; nucleotides outside the gene matches: 7. This CDR3 has 14 residues.

This clonotype was picked up a small number of times. This chain joins TRBV12-3 or TRBV12-4 and TRBJ1-5, with TRBD1 as a possible D gene (6 bases). The CDR3 loop spans 14 amino acids. Deletions cut 5 bases from V and 5 bases from J, with 13 bases between. DNA for the CDR3: TGTGCCAGCAGTCCACTACAGGGTTATCAGCCCCAGCATTTT. Protein sequence: CASSPLQGYQPQHF.

Many counts were recorded for this clonotype. The CDR3 loop reads CSAAPGQGDIQYF. DNA of the CDR3: TGCAGCGCCGCGCCGGGACAGGGTGACATTCAGTACTTC. This chain connects TRBV29-1 to TRBJ2-4, with TRBD1 matching over 9 bases. This CDR3 has 13 amino acids. Germline V CDR1 and CDR2: SQVTM, ANQGSEA. The V and J ends lost 7 bases and 8 bases, in that order; junction bases with no gene match: 9.

This clonotype has only a few counts. The chain combines TRBV4-1 with TRBJ1-5; possibly TRBD1 for D (5 bases). The length of the CDR3 is 14 residues. V lost 4 bases, J lost 2 bases, and 9 bases lay in between. CDR1 is MGHRA, CDR2 YSYEKL, per germline. CDR3 nucleotide sequence: TGCGCCAGCAGCCGCTCGGGGGGCAATCAGCCCCAGCATTTT. This gives the protein CASSRSGGNQPQHF.

The gene calls are TRBV4-2 and TRBJ1-1; the match to TRBD1 covers 10 bases. V lost 3 bases, J lost 7 bases, and 17 bases stayed unmatched. The germline CDR1 and CDR2 sequences are LGHNA and YNFKEQ. The CDR3 runs to 18 residues. Written as DNA, the CDR3 is TGTGCCAGCAGCCACCCTGAGGGACAGGGGAAGGATCGTGGTGAAGCTTTCTTT. It specifies CASSHPEGQGKDRGEAFF.

This clonotype was detected a few times. The chain links TRBV12-3 or TRBV12-4 to TRBJ1-5; 8 positions match TRBD1. The CDR3 has 16 residues. J lost 4 bases, V lost 6 bases, and 11 bases had no gene match. Here the CDR3 DNA reads TGTGCCAGCAGCCCCGGGACAGGAGGCGGTAATCAGCCCCAGCATTTT. Its protein is CASSPGTGGGNQPQHF.

This clonotype was seen many times. V and J are TRBV29-1 and TRBJ2-2; possibly TRBD1 or TRBD2 for D (5 bases each). The germline gives CDR1 SQVTM, CDR2 ANQGSEA. The germline V and J ends were trimmed by 5 bases and 0 bases, with 10 bases remaining between them. The CDR3 loop spans 14 amino acids. The chain's CDR3 is CSVLGVTNTGELFF. The CDR3 DNA reads TGCAGCGTTCTGGGGGTCACGAACACCGGGGAGCTGTTTTTT.

Many counts were recorded for this clonotype. The V call is TRBV20-1, the J call TRBJ1-1; D is ambiguous. Germline V gene lookup returns CDR1 DFQATT and CDR2 SNEGSKA (reference sequence). V was shortened by 0 bases and J by 9 bases, with 11 bases between the two germline ends. The CDR3 length is 12 residues. CDR3 nucleotide sequence: TGCAGTGCTAGAGATTATGGAGGGAAAGCTTTCTTT. Translating it yields CSARDYGGKAFF.

There are a few counts of this clonotype. The chain carries TRBV4-1 and TRBJ1-1; D gene unclear. The CDR3 consists of 13 residues. Germline CDR1 and CDR2: MGHRA and YSYEKL. Trimming stripped 5 bases from V and 5 bases from J, with 12 bases between. The CDR3 region is CASSFQERTEAFF. The CDR3 bases are TGCGCCAGCAGCTTCCAAGAGAGGACTGAAGCTTTCTTT.

The rearrangement links TRBV20-1 to TRBJ2-1; no firm D call. Looked up from germline, CDR1 is DFQATT and CDR2 is SNEGSKA (reference sequence). CDR3 size: 14 residues. Trimming cost V 3 bases and J 1 base, with 10 bases left between them. This CDR3 is CSARLESSYNEQFF. Here the CDR3 DNA reads TGCAGTGCTAGGTTGGAATCGTCCTACAATGAGCAGTTCTTC.

This clonotype was found a few times. The chain has TRBV27 and TRBJ2-7; 7 bases agree with TRBD1. The length of the CDR3 is 15 residues. Germline values: CDR1 MNHEY, CDR2 SMNVEV (reference sequence). V gave up 5 bases and J gave up 1 base; unmatched junction bases: 8. CDR3 DNA sequence: TGTGCCAGCAGTAGAAGACAGGGACAGTCCTACGAGCAGTACTTC. It specifies CASSRRQGQSYEQYF.

This clonotype was seen more than once but under ten times. The V call is TRBV3-1, the J call TRBJ1-1; TRBD1 matches at 10 bases. Germline V gene data show CDR1 as LGHDT and CDR2 as YNNKEL (reference sequence). The CDR3 covers 17 residues. V gave up 4 bases and J gave up 1 base; unmatched junction bases: 9. The CDR3 region has the DNA TGTGCCAGCAGCCTGGGACAGGGGCGGGCTAGGAACACTGAAGCTTTCTTT. Translation gives CASSLGQGRARNTEAFF.

The V call is TRBV4-2, the J call TRBJ2-7, with D tentatively TRBD2 (6 bases). V lost 4 bases, J lost 2 bases, and 12 bases lay in between. This CDR3 region has 14 residues. Germline lookup yields CDR1 LGHNA and CDR2 YNFKEQ. In DNA form, the CDR3 reads TGTGCCAGCAGCCCGCGGGAACAGACCTACGAGCAGTACTTC. Its translation is CASSPREQTYEQYF.

The chain recombines TRBV4-2 with TRBJ1-3, with D possibly being TRBD1 (6 bases). This CDR3 is built from 13 residues. CDR1 and CDR2 (germline): LGHNA, YNFKEQ. The V gene lost 1 base and the J gene lost 8 bases, with 9 bases spanning the gap. The CDR3 here is CASSQVKGDTIYF. The DNA for the CDR3 is TGTGCCAGCAGCCAAGTAAAGGGGGACACCATATATTTT.

V is TRBV6-5 and J is TRBJ2-7; D gene unclear. V was cut by 4 bases and J by 0 bases, with 10 bases left in between. The CDR3 extends over 14 amino acids. Germline V gene lookup returns CDR1 MNHEY and CDR2 SVGAGI. The chain's CDR3 is CASSSGRRSYEQYF. DNA for the CDR3: TGTGCCAGCAGTTCCGGCAGACGCTCCTACGAGCAGTACTTC.

This clonotype was observed a handful of times. The V gene is TRBV6-5, the J gene TRBJ1-3; 7 positions match TRBD1. The CDR3 totals 13 residues. The V gene end was trimmed by 10 bases and the J gene end by 4 bases; junction bases not matched to a gene: 7. Germline values: CDR1 MNHEY, CDR2 SVGAGI. The CDR3 sequence: CATTRGQGNTIYF. The CDR3 DNA sequence: TGTGCCACCACCCGGGGACAGGGAAACACCATATATTTT.

At least ten counts were recorded for this clonotype. J is TRBJ2-7 and V is TRBV29-1; TRBD1 matches 8 bases. Unmatched junction bases numbered 9, after V lost 7 bases and J lost 4 bases. CDR1 and CDR2 (germline): SQVTM, ANQGSEA. This CDR3 has 13 residues. Written as DNA, the CDR3 is TGCAGCGCCGCGACAGGGGAGAATTACGAGCAGTACTTC. Its translation: CSAATGENYEQYF.

The V gene is TRBV19, the J gene TRBJ2-2, with 12 bases aligning to TRBD2. The CDR3 is 15 amino acids. CDR1 is LNHDA, CDR2 SQIVND, per germline (reference sequence). J gave up 4 bases and V 5 bases, and 2 bases lay outside the gene matches. The CDR3 DNA follows: TGTGCCAGTAGTGCTAGCGGGGGGGTCACCGGGGAGCTGTTTTTT. The encoded protein is CASSASGGVTGELFF.

This clonotype was recorded at least ten times. The rearrangement links TRBV5-1 to TRBJ2-3, with 8 bases aligning to TRBD2. The length of the CDR3 is 15 residues. CDR1 and CDR2 (germline): SGHRS, YFSETQ. V shed 7 bases and J 3 bases; nucleotides not matched to a gene: 10. CDR3 in DNA: TGCGCCAGCGCACCCCAGCGGGGGTTTACAGATACGCAGTATTTT. It translates to CASAPQRGFTDTQYF.

This clonotype appeared a few times. V gene TRBV7-2 combines with J gene TRBJ2-3; 11 nucleotides match TRBD2. The CDR3 covers 15 residues. J was trimmed by 3 bases and V by 7 bases; bases with no gene match: 6. CDR1 is SGHTA, CDR2 FQGNSA, per germline. The CDR3, as DNA: TGTGCCAGCAACGAAGTAGCGGGAGGGACAGATACGCAGTATTTT. As protein: CASNEVAGGTDTQYF.

V and J are TRBV7-9 and TRBJ1-1; unclear D gene. V shed 5 bases and J shed 2 bases, with 12 bases lying between them. Germline lookup yields CDR1 SEHNR and CDR2 FQNEAQ (reference sequence). The CDR3 runs to 14 residues. The CDR3 bases are TGTGCCAGCAGCCACCTGGTGGTCAACACTGAAGCTTTCTTT. Translating it yields CASSHLVVNTEAFF. Drawing the rest from reference TRBV7-9 and TRBJ1-1, the complete variable domain is DTGVSQNPRHKITKRGQNVTFRCDPISEHNRLYWYRQTLGQGPEFLTYFQNEAQLEKSRLLSDRFSAERPKGSFSTLEIQRTEQGDSAMYLCASSHLVVNTEAFFGQGTRLTVV.

This clonotype was recorded many times. The chain joins TRBV6-5 to TRBJ2-7; perhaps D is TRBD1 or TRBD2 (5 bases each). Trimming took 5 bases from V and 0 from J, leaving 14 bases between them. Germline V gene data show CDR1 as MNHEY and CDR2 as SVGAGI. CDR3 length: 15 amino acids. Here the CDR3 DNA reads TGTGCCAGCAGTCATGGGACGGATTTCTCCTACGAGCAGTACTTC. Translation: CASSHGTDFSYEQYF.